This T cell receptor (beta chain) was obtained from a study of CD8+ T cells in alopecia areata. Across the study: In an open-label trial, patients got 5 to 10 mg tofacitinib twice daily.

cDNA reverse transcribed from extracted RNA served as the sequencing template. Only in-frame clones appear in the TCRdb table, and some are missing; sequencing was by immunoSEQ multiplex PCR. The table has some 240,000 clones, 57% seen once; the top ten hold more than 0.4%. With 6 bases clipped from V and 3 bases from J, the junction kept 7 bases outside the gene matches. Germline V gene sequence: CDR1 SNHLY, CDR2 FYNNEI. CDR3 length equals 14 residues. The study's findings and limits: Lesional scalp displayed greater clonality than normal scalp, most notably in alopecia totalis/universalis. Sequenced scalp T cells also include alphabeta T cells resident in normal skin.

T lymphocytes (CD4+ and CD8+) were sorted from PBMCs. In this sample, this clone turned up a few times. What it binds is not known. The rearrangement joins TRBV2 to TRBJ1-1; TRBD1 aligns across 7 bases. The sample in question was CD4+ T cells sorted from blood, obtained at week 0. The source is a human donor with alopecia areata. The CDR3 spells CASSQGGFDTEAFF. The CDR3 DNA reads TGTGCCAGCAGCCAGGGGGGTTTCGACACTGAAGCTTTCTTT.